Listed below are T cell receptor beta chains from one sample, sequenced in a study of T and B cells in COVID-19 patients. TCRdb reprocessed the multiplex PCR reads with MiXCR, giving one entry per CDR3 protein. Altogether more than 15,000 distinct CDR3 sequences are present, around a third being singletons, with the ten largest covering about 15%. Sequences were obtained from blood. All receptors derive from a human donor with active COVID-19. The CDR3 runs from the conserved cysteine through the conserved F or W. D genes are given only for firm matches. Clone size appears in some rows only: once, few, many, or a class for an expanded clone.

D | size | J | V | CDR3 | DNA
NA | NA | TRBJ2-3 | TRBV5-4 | CASSLGQGPTSTDTQYF | TGCGCCAGCAGCTTGGGGCAGGGGCCAACTAGCACAGATACGCAGTATTTT
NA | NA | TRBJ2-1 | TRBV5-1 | CASSQDSQYNEQFF | TGCGCCAGCAGTCAAGACTCACAGTACAATGAGCAGTTCTTC
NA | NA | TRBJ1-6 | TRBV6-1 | CASSEHGVWSSPLHF | TGTGCCAGCAGTGAGCACGGGGTCTGGAGTTCACCCCTCCACTTT
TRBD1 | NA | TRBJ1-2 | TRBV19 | CASSILNYRDRGDGYTF | TGTGCCAGTAGTATCCTGAATTACCGGGACAGAGGTGATGGCTACACCTTC
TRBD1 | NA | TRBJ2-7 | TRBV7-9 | CASSSGTGGPYF | TGTGCCAGCAGCTCCGGGACAGGGGGCCCGTACTTC
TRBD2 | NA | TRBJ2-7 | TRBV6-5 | CASSSPGLAPYEQYF | TGTGCCAGCAGTTCTCCGGGACTAGCCCCATACGAGCAGTACTTC
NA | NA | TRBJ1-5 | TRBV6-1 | CASSGGSNQPQHF | TGTGCCAGCAGCGGGGGAAGCAATCAGCCCCAGCATTTT
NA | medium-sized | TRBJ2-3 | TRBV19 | CASSIGAASTDTQYF | TGTGCCAGTAGTATAGGGGCAGCTAGCACAGATACGCAGTATTTT
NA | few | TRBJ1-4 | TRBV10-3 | CAIKTDNEKLFF | TGTGCCATCAAGACGGACAACGAAAAACTGTTTTTT
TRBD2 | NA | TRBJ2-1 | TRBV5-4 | CASSSVGTSGAREPFF | TGTGCCAGCAGCTCGGTTGGGACTAGCGGGGCGAGGGAGCCGTTCTTC
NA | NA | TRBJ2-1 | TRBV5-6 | CASSSGLNEQFF | TGTGCCAGCAGCTCGGGGCTAAATGAGCAGTTCTTC
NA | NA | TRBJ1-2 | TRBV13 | CASSSKSGTPNYGYTF | TGTGCCAGCAGCTCCAAGTCCGGGACCCCTAACTATGGCTACACCTTC
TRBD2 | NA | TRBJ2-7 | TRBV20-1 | CSARGTSGVDSSYEQYF | TGCAGTGCCCGCGGGACTAGCGGGGTCGATAGCTCCTACGAGCAGTACTTC
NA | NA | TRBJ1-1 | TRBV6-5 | CATTKGVMNTEAFF | TGTGCCACGACTAAGGGGGTGATGAACACTGAAGCTTTCTTT
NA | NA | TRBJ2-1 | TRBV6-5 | CASSLGRRNEQFF | TGTGCCAGCAGCCTAGGGAGAAGGAATGAGCAGTTCTTC
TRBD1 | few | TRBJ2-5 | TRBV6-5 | CASRSRGLETQYF | TGTGCCAGCAGGAGCAGGGGGCTTGAGACCCAGTACTTC
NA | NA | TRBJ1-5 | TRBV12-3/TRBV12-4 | CASSFQGWDQPQHF | TGTGCCAGCAGTTTCCAGGGTTGGGATCAGCCCCAGCATTTT
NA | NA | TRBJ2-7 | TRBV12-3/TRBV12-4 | CASSLFVEIYEQYF | TGTGCCAGCAGCCTCTTTGTTGAGATCTACGAGCAGTACTTC
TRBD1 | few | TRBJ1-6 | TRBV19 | CASRPPGQGRSSPLHF | TGTGCCAGTAGGCCCCCCGGACAGGGAAGAAGTTCACCCCTCCACTTT
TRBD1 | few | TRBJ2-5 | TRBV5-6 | CASSLDGTGTRETQYF | TGTGCCAGCAGCTTGGATGGGACAGGGACGCGTGAGACCCAGTACTTC
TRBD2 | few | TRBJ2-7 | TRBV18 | CASSPIAGGSYEQYF | TGTGCCAGCTCACCAATAGCGGGGGGCTCCTACGAGCAGTACTTC
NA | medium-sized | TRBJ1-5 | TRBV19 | CASSINIVDQPQHF | TGTGCCAGTAGTATTAACATCGTGGATCAGCCCCAGCATTTT
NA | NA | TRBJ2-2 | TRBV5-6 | CASSLGYTELITAGELFF | TGTGCCAGCAGCCTGGGCTACACAGAATTGATAACAGCCGGGGAGCTGTTTTTT
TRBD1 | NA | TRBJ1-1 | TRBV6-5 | CASSLRQGTEAFF | TGTGCCAGCAGTTTACGACAGGGCACTGAAGCTTTCTTT
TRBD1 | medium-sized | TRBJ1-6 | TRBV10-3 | CAIQPGGDRGLDNSPLHF | TGTGCCATCCAGCCGGGAGGGGACAGGGGGCTTGACAATTCACCCCTCCACTTT
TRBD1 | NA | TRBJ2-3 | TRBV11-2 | CASSLVGGAWTDTQYF | TGTGCCAGCAGCTTAGTAGGGGGCGCGTGGACAGATACGCAGTATTTT
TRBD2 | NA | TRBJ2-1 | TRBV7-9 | CASSLSGTSGGPPSEQFF | TGTGCCAGCAGCTTAAGCGGGACTAGCGGGGGGCCGCCTAGTGAGCAGTTCTTC
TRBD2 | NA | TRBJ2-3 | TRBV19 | CASSIGGASGGTDTQYF | TGTGCCAGTAGTATAGGTGGGGCTAGCGGGGGCACAGATACGCAGTATTTT
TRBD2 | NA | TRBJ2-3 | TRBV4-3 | CASSQDRPSGGRTTQYF | TGCGCCAGCAGCCAAGATAGGCCTAGCGGGGGGCGGACTACGCAGTATTTT
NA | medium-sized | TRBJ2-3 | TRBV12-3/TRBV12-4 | CASSSDSKRADTQYF | TGTGCCAGCAGTTCGGACTCGAAACGGGCAGATACGCAGTATTTT
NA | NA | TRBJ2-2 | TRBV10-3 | CATSNGTPNTGELFF | TGTGCCACCTCGAACGGGACACCGAACACCGGGGAGCTGTTTTTT
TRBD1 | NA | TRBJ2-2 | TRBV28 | CASRDRGSRTGELFF | TGTGCCAGCAGGGACAGGGGGAGTCGAACCGGGGAGCTGTTTTTT
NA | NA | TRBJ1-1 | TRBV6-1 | CASSELLAWGTEAFF | TGTGCCAGCAGTGAACTGTTGGCCTGGGGCACTGAAGCTTTCTTT
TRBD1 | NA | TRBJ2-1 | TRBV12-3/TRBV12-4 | CASSSRDRVYNEQFF | TGTGCCAGCAGTTCCCGGGACAGGGTCTACAATGAGCAGTTCTTC
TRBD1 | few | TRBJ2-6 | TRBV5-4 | CASSLGQALGSGANVLTF | TGTGCCAGCAGCTTAGGACAGGCCTTAGGGTCTGGGGCCAACGTCCTGACTTTC
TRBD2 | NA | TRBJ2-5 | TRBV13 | CASRLTSGGAETQYF | TGTGCCAGCAGATTGACTAGCGGGGGGGCAGAGACCCAGTACTTC
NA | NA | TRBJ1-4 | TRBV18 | CASSPVEATNEKLFF | TGTGCCAGCTCACCAGTAGAGGCAACTAATGAAAAACTGTTTTTT
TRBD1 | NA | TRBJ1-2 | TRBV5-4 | CASSRTGLNYGYTF | TGTGCCAGCAGCAGGACAGGGCTTAACTATGGCTACACCTTC
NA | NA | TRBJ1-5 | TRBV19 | CASSITEGSDGNQPQHF | TGTGCCAGTAGTATAACTGAGGGGTCGGATGGCAATCAGCCCCAGCATTTT
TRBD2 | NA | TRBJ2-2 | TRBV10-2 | CASSVPPASGPSRTGELFF | TGCGCCAGCAGTGTTCCCCCTGCTAGCGGCCCTTCTAGGACCGGGGAGCTGTTTTTT
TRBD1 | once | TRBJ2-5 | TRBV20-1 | CSATHPTGGKRETQYF | TGCAGTGCTACCCACCCAACAGGGGGGAAGCGGGAGACCCAGTACTTC
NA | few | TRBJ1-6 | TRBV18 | CASRFELVNNSPLHF | TGTGCCAGCCGCTTTGAATTGGTTAATAATTCACCCCTCCACTTT
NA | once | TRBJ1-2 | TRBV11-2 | CASNSRLNYGYTF | TGTGCCAGCAACTCGCGTCTAAACTATGGCTACACCTTC
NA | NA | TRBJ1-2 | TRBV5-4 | CASSLSPGDYGYTF | TGTGCCAGCAGCTTGTCTCCCGGGGACTATGGCTACACCTTC
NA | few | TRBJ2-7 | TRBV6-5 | CASSRPSSYEQYF | TGTGCCAGCAGTCGGCCTAGCTCCTACGAGCAGTACTTC
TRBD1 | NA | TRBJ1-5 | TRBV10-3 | CASAQGAVSQPQHF | TGTGCCAGCGCCCAGGGGGCCGTGTCTCAGCCCCAGCATTTT
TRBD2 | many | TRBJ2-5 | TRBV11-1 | CASSLEGTSAGETQYF | TGTGCCAGCAGCTTAGAGGGGACTAGCGCTGGGGAGACCCAGTACTTC
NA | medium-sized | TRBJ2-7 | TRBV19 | CASSTLAPFMHEQYF | TGTGCCAGTAGTACCCTTGCGCCTTTCATGCACGAGCAGTACTTC